A single sample is the source of the 19 T cell receptor beta chains below, sequenced in a study of OX40 agonist ivuxolimab in advanced cancers. Repertoires were generated with immunoSEQ multiplex PCR, while TCRdb's copy carries only in-frame clones and drops some. The sample has about 73,000 clones; 75% to 90% are singletons. The sequenced sample was CD4+ or CD8+ T cells sorted from blood, obtained in a trial of the OX40 agonist ivuxolimab. The receptor source for this set is an adult with an advanced solid tumor such as melanoma, head and neck, liver or kidney cancer.

The genes are TRBV2 and TRBJ1-3, with a tentative D call TRBD1 (5 bases). There are 15 residues in the CDR3. V lost 7 bases, J lost 4 bases, and 17 bases lay in between. CDR1 SNHLY and CDR2 FYNNEI come from the germline V gene. The CDR3 region has the DNA TGTGCCAGCAACCTCGACGCAGGGAGAGGAAACACCATATATTTT. Translated: CASNLDAGRGNTIYF.

V and J are TRBV6-5 and TRBJ2-7; 9 bases agree with TRBD2. Losses at the gene ends were 0 bases for V and 2 bases for J; bases not matched to a gene: 5. The CDR3 has 16 residues. From germline, CDR1 is MNHEY and CDR2 SVGAGI. CDR3 residues: CASSYSRREGTYEQYF. CDR3 DNA: TGTGCCAGCAGTTACTCGAGGCGGGAGGGGACCTACGAGCAGTACTTC.

This clone was seen once. The chain combines TRBV14 with TRBJ2-3, with 7 positions matching TRBD1. The V and J ends lost 0 bases and 3 bases, in that order; junction bases with no gene match: 0. The CDR3 is 14 residues long. CDR1 is SGHDN, CDR2 FVKESK, per germline. In nucleotides, the CDR3 is TGTGCCAGCAGCCAAGACAGGGGGACAGATACGCAGTATTTT. It encodes CASSQDRGTDTQYF.

J is TRBJ2-5 and V is TRBV30; maybe TRBD1 (6 bases). Per germline, CDR1 GTSNPN and CDR2 SVGIG (reference sequence). The V gene lost 5 bases and the J gene lost 2 bases, with 9 bases spanning the gap. This CDR3 is 12 amino acids long. CDR3 amino acids: CAWAGQQETQYF. The CDR3 region has the DNA TGTGCCTGGGCCGGACAGCAAGAGACCCAGTACTTC. The full variable domain, completed using reference TRBV30 and TRBJ2-5, is SQTIHQWPATLVQPVGSPLSLECTVEGTSNPNLYWYRQAAGRGLQLLFYSVGIGQISSEVPQNLSASRPQDRQFILSSKKLLLSDSGFYLCAWAGQQETQYFGPGTRLLVL.

The V call is TRBV19, the J call TRBJ1-2; D gene uncertain. V lost 7 bases to trimming and J lost 2 bases, with 11 bases between them. CDR3 size: 13 residues. Germline-derived CDR1 and CDR2 are LNHDA and SQIVND (reference sequence). The DNA for the CDR3 is TGTGCCAGTAAAACTGGCGGCAACTATGGCTACACCTTC. As protein: CASKTGGNYGYTF.

The chain combines TRBV7-8 with TRBJ1-3, with a weak D call TRBD1 (5 bases). V dropped 5 bases and J dropped 4 bases, with 12 bases sitting between them. This CDR3 has 14 residues. In germline, CDR1 is SGHVS, CDR2 FQNEAQ. CDR3: CASSPQGFGNTIYF. The DNA for the CDR3 is TGTGCCAGCAGCCCGCAGGGTTTCGGAAACACCATATATTTT.

The chain combines TRBV5-6 with TRBJ1-1; D unclear. Per the germline V gene, CDR1 is SGHDT and CDR2 is YYEEEE. Trimming shortened V by 4 bases and J by 1 base, and 11 bases separated the two germline ends. The CDR3 length is 14 residues. The DNA for the CDR3 is TGTGCCAGCAGCGCTGACTACCGGAACACTGAAGCTTTCTTT. Translated, it gives CASSADYRNTEAFF.

The rearrangement links TRBV6-5 to TRBJ2-1, with 11 bases lining up with TRBD2. This CDR3 has 14 residues. The germline gives CDR1 MNHEY, CDR2 SVGAGI. J gave up 12 bases and V 6 bases, and 10 bases lay outside the gene matches. CDR3 sequence reads: CASRGATSGKLQFF. DNA for the CDR3: TGTGCCAGCAGAGGGGCGACTAGCGGGAAGTTGCAGTTCTTC.

This clone was seen only a few times. The junction differs from germline at one of its ends, possibly a read error. Written as DNA, the CDR3 is TGTGCCAGCATAGCCGGACTGACCCGGTACTTC. Protein sequence: CASIAGLTRYF. The chain joins TRBV6-1 to TRBJ2-5; D is perhaps TRBD2 (5 bases). Per germline, CDR1 MNHNS and CDR2 SASEGT. The CDR3 sequence is 11 residues long.

V usage is TRBV7-3 and J usage is TRBJ2-1; D is uncertain. Germline V gene sequence: CDR1 SGHTA, CDR2 FQGTGA. CDR3 size: 12 residues. V lost 1 base to trimming and J lost 9 bases, with 7 bases between them. The CDR3: CASSLNTGEQFF. CDR3 nucleotides: TGTGCCAGCAGCTTAAATACTGGTGAGCAGTTCTTC.

This chain uses TRBV5-5 with TRBJ2-1, with D possibly being TRBD2 (7 bases). CDR1 and CDR2 (germline): SGHKS, YYEKEE (reference sequence). Trimming pared 0 bases from V and 9 bases from J, leaving 22 bases between. The CDR3 is 17 amino acids. CDR3 loop: CASSLVPGGRGPVEQFF. The CDR3 nucleotides read TGTGCCAGCAGCTTGGTTCCCGGGGGGCGCGGGCCGGTTGAGCAGTTCTTC.

A single count supports this clone. The CDR3 coding sequence is TGTGCCAGCAGGAAGGGAGGGCTAGCCTACGAGCAGTACTTC. It encodes CASRKGGLAYEQYF. J is TRBJ2-7 and V is TRBV2, with 7 bases lining up with TRBD2. Germline trimming cut 6 bases from V and 2 bases from J; bases unmatched to any gene: 7. CDR1 and CDR2 from the germline V gene are SNHLY and FYNNEI. The CDR3 contains 14 residues.

J is TRBJ2-2 and V is TRBV28; a possible D gene is TRBD1 (5 bases). This CDR3 spans 13 amino acids. V was shortened by 2 bases and J by 5 bases, with 6 bases between the two germline ends. Germline V gene data show CDR1 as MDHEN and CDR2 as SYDVKM. The CDR3: CASSLGATGELFF. CDR3 DNA sequence: TGTGCCAGCAGTTTAGGGGCAACCGGGGAGCTGTTTTTT.

This clone was detected only once. J is TRBJ2-3 and V is TRBV5-1; D is ambiguous. The ends were cut back, 0 bases at V and 0 bases at J, with 5 bases in the middle. The CDR3 sequence is 14 residues long. Germline lookup yields CDR1 SGHRS and CDR2 YFSETQ. Here the CDR3 DNA reads TGCGCCAGCAGCTTGGGATGGAGCACAGATACGCAGTATTTT. Translating gives CASSLGWSTDTQYF.

This chain joins TRBV5-1 and TRBJ2-1; D is unresolved. The CDR3 has 15 residues. V lost 0 bases and J 2 bases, leaving 9 bases between the germline ends. Germline lookup yields CDR1 SGHRS and CDR2 YFSETQ. In DNA, the CDR3 is TGCGCCAGCAGCTTGGTGGGAAACCCCTACAATGAGCAGTTCTTC. Its translation: CASSLVGNPYNEQFF.

The rearrangement uses TRBV5-4 and TRBJ2-3; tentative D call: TRBD1 (5 bases). Trimming took off 2 bases at V and 5 bases at J, with 9 bases between the two ends. CDR1 is SGHNT and CDR2 is YYREEE in the germline V gene (reference sequence). This CDR3 spans 13 amino acids. This chain's CDR3 is CASSFIQGDTQYF. The CDR3 DNA is TGTGCCAGCAGCTTCATCCAGGGAGATACGCAGTATTTT. Supplemented by reference TRBV5-4 and TRBJ2-3, the full variable domain reads ETGVTQSPTHLIKTRGQQVTLRCSSQSGHNTVSWYQQALGQGPQFIFQYYREEENGRGNFPPRFSGLQFPNYSSELNVNALELDDSALYLCASSFIQGDTQYFGPGTRLTVL.

The genes are TRBV2 and TRBJ1-2; 8 bases line up with TRBD1. The J segment lost 4 bases and the V segment lost 5 bases, leaving 3 bases of the junction unmatched. The germline gives CDR1 SNHLY, CDR2 FYNNEI. The CDR3 loop spans 13 amino acids. The DNA of the CDR3 is TGTGCCAGCAGTTCACAGGGGGTCTATGGCTACACCTTC. It translates to CASSSQGVYGYTF.

The gene calls are TRBV4-2 and TRBJ2-7, with a weak D call TRBD2 (6 bases). CDR3 length equals 15 residues. The germline V and J ends were trimmed by 2 bases and 9 bases, with 20 bases remaining between them. Germline CDR1 LGHNA, CDR2 YNFKEQ. The CDR3 reads CASSQPGTPHAGQYF. In DNA form, the CDR3 reads TGTGCCAGCAGCCAACCCGGGACTCCCCATGCTGGGCAGTACTTC.

The chain uses TRBV19 and TRBJ1-4, with 9 nucleotides matching TRBD1. The CDR3 is 20 amino acids. V shed 7 bases, J shed 0 bases, and the junction held 18 bases outside the gene matches. CDR1 LNHDA and CDR2 SQIVND come from the germline V gene (reference sequence). Here the CDR3 reads CASTMGWTGVGDATNEKLFF. DNA of the CDR3: TGTGCCAGTACCATGGGCTGGACAGGGGTCGGGGATGCAACTAATGAAAAACTGTTTTTT.